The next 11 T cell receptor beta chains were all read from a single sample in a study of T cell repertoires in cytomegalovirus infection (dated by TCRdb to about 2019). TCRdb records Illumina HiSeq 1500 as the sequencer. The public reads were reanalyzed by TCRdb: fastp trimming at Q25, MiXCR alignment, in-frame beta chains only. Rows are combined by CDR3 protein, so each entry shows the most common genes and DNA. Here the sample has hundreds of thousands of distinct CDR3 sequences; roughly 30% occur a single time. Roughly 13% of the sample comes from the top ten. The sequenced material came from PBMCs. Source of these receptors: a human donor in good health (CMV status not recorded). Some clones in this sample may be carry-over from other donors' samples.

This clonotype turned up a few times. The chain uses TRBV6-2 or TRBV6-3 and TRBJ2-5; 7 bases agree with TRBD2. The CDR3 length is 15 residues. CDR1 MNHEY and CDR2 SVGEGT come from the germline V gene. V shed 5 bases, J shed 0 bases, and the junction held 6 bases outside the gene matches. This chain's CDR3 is CASSNPLADQETQYF. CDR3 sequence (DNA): TGTGCCAGCAGTAATCCCCTAGCGGACCAAGAGACCCAGTACTTC.

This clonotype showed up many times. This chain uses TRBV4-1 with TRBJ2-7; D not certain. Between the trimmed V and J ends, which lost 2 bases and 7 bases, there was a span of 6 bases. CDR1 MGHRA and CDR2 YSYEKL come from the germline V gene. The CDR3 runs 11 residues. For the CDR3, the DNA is TGCGCCAGCAGCCAAAATGGGGAGCAGTACTTC. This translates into CASSQNGEQYF.

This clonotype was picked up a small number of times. The CDR3, as DNA: TGTGCCATCAGTGAATCCCGCCTAGCGGGGGCCGAGCAGTACTTC. Translation: CAISESRLAGAEQYF. The rearrangement links TRBV10-3 to TRBJ2-7; 10 nucleotides align to TRBD2. Per the germline V gene, CDR1 is ENHRY and CDR2 is SYGVKD. The CDR3 length is 15 residues. V lost 3 bases and J lost 6; bases outside the gene matches: 8.

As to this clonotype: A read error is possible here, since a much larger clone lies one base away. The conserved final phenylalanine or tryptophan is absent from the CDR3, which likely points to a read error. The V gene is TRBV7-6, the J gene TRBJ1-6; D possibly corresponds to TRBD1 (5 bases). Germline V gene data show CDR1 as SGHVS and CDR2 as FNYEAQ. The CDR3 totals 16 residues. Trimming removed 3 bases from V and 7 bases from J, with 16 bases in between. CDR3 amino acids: CASSLFSRAGNSPLHC. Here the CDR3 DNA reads TGTGCCAGCAGCTTGTTTTCCAGGGCTGGGAATTCACCCCTCCACTGT.

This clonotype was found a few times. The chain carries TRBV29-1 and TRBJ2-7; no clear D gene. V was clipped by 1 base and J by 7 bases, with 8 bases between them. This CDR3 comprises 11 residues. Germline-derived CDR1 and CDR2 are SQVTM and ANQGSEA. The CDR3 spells CSVEGSGEQYF. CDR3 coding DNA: TGCAGCGTTGAAGGTTCCGGGGAGCAGTACTTC.

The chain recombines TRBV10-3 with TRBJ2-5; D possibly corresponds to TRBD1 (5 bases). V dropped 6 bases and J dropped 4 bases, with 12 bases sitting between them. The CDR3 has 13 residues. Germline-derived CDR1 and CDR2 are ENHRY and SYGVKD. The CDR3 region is CAISAGSRETQYF. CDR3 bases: TGTGCCATCAGCGCAGGGTCCCGAGAGACCCAGTACTTC.

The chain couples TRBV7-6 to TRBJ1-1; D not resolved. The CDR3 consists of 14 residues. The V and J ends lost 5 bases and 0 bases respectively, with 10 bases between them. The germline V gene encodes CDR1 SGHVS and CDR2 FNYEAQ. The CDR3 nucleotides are TGTGCCAGCAGCCAGGAGCCCCTGAACACTGAAGCTTTCTTT. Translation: CASSQEPLNTEAFF.

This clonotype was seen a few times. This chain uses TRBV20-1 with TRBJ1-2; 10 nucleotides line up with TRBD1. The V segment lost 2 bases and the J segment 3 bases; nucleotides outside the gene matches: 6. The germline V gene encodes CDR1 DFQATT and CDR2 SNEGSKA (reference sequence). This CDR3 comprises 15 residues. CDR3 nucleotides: TGCAGTGCTAGATCCAAGACAGGGGGCGACTATGGCTACACCTTC. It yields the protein CSARSKTGGDYGYTF.

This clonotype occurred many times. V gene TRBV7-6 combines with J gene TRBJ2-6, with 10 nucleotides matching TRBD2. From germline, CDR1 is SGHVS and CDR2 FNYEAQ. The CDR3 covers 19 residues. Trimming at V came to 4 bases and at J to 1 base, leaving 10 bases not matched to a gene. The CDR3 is CASSSIAGGRLSGANVLTF. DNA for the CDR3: TGTGCCAGCAGCTCTATAGCGGGGGGAAGACTTTCTGGGGCCAACGTCCTGACTTTC.

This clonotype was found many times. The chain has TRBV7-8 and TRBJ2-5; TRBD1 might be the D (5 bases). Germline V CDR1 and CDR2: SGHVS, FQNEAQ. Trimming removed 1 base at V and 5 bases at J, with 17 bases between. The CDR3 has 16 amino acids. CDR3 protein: CASSLGQGFPQETQYF. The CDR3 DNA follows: TGTGCCAGCAGCTTAGGGCAGGGATTCCCACAGGAGACCCAGTACTTC.

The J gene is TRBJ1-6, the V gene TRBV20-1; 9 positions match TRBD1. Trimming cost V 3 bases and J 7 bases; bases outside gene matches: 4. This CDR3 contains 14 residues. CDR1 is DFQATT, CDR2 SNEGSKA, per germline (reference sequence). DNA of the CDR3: TGCAGTGCTAGTCTAGGACAGGGGAATTCACCCCTCCACTTT. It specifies CSASLGQGNSPLHF.